This TCR beta chain comes out of a study of tumor and adjacent non-tumor tissue in lung cancer. There are a few counts of this clonotype. Its antigen is not known. A modified ARM-PCR protocol with three rounds of nested PCR amplified TCRbeta. Each CDR3 protein gets one entry after TCRdb re-called the multiplex PCR reads with MiXCR. The table lists approximately 65,000 distinct CDR3 sequences, about 61% of them singletons. This CDR3 has 14 residues. The germline V gene encodes CDR1 SGHRS and CDR2 YFSETQ. V gave up 4 bases and J gave up 5 bases; unmatched junction bases: 7. Study-level results: Tumor tissue had significantly higher TCR diversity than normal lung.

The template was RNA from unsorted bulk tissue. The TCR sequence derives from a man aged 50 or older with non-small cell lung cancer. The V and J genes are TRBV5-1 and TRBJ2-7; 9 nucleotides match TRBD1. The material sequenced was lung tumor tissue. The CDR3 protein is CASSPGTGWHEQYF. In DNA, the CDR3 is TGCGCCAGCAGCCCCGGGACAGGGTGGCACGAGCAGTACTTC.